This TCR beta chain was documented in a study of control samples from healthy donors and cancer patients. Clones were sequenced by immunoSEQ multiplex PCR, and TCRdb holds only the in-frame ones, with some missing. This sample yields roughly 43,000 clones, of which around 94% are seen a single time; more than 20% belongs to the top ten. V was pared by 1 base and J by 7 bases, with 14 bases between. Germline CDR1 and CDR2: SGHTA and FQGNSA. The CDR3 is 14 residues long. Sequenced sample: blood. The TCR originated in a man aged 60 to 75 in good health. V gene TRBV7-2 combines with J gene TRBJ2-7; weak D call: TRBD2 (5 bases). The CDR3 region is CASSLEESGREQYF. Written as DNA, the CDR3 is TGTGCCAGCAGCTTAGAGGAGAGCGGACGGGAGCAGTACTTC.